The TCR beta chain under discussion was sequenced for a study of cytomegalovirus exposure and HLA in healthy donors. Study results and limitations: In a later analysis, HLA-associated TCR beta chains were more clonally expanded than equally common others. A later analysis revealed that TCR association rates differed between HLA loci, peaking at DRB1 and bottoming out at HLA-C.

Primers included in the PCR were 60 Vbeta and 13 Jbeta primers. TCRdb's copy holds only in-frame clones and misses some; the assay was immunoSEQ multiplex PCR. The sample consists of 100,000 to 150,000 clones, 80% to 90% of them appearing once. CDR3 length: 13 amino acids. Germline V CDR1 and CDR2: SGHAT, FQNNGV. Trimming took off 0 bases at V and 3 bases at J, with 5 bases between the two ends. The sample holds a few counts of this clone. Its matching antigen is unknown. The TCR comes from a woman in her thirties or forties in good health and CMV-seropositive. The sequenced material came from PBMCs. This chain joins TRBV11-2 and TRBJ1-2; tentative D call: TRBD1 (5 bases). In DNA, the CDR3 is TGTGCCAGCAGCTTAGACAGGGACTATGGCTACACCTTC. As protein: CASSLDRDYGYTF.